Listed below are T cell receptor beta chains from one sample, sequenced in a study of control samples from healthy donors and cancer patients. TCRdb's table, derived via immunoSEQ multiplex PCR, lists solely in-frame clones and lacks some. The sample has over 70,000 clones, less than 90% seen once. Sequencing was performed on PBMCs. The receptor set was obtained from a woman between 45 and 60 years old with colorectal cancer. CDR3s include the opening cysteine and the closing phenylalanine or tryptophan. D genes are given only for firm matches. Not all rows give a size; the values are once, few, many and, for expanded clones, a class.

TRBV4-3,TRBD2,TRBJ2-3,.,CASSQDSVAGGTPDTQYF
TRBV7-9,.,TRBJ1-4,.,CASSRTGTATNEKLFF
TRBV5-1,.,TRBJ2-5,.,CASSLAGSGETQYF
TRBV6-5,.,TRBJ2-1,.,CASMLTASYNEQFF
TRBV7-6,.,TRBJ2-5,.,CASSLGGSRETQYF
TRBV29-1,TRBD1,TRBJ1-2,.,CSVGDRGSYGYTF
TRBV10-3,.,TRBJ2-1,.,CAISEGQWGEQFF
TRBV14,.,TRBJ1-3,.,CASSQGSSGNTIYF
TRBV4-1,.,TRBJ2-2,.,CASSQGPRGGNTGELFF
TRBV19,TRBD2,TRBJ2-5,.,CASSFLPGSGGGETQYF
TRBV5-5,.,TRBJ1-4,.,CASSLGGPGEKLFF
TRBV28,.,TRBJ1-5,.,CASSLARQPQHF
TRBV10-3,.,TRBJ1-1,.,CAIRDPAGRDTEAFF
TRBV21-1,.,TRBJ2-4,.,CASSISKGTSDVAKNIQYF
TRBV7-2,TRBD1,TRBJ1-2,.,CASSQPGQGPGYTF
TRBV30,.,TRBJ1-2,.,CAWSGRNYGYTF
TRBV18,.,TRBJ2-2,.,CASSPNGEGLNTGELFF
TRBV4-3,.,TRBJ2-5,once,CASSQDFRGAQETQYF
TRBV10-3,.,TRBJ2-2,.,CAIRGTNTGELFF
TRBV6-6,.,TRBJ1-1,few,CASTKQAEAFF
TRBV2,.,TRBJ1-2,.,CASSEAVGYGYTF
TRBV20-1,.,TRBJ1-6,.,CSASRSGVDSSLHF
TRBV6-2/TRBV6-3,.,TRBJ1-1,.,CASSYSWDTEAFF
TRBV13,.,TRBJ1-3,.,CASSPRRGSGNTIYF
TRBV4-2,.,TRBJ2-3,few,CASSRTSTDTQYF
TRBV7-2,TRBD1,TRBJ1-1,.,CASSLTGPTEAFF
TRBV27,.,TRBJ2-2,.,CASSLSNTGELFF
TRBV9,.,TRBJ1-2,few,CASSVAPGSNYGYTF
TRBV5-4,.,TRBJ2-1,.,CASSWDVGEQFF
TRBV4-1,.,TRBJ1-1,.,CASSRGLKAFF
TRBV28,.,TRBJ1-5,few,CASSSEVAGGASQHF
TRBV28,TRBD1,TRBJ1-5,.,CASSVTGVNQPQHF
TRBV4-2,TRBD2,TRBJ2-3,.,CASSPPSSGGHTSTDTQYF
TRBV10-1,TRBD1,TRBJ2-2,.,CASRGQGNTGELFF
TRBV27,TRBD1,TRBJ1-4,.,CASSPTGGSNEKLFF
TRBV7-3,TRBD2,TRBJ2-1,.,CASSFNPGTRGCNEQFF
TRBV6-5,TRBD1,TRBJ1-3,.,CASIPRDSGGNTIYF
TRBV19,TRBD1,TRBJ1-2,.,CASSIAPGQGDFNYGYTF
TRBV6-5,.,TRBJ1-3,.,CASQEQPGNTIYF
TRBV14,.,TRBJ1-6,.,CASSQDVTRNSPLHF
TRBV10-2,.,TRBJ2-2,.,CASSGGGVLANTGELFF
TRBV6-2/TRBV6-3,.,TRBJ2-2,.,CASSYHGLNTGELFF
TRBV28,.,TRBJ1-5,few,CASSLVEGVGQPQHF
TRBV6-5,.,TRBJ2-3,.,CASSYSITDTQYF
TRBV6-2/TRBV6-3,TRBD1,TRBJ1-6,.,CASSPRTGGFFSPLHF
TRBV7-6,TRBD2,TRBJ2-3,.,CASSPSGGSTDTQYF
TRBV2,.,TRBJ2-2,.,CASSGDMGAGELFF
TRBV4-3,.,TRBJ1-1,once,CASSQDFTGGAEAFF
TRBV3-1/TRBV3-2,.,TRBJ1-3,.,CASSQITGSSGNTIYF
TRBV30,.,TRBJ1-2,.,CAWMRGSIYGYTF
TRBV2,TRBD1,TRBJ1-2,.,CASKSGTGSYGYTF
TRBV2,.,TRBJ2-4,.,CASSAPGAGANIQYF
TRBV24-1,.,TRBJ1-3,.,CATSDSLGTGNTIYF
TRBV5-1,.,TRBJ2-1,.,CASSLKTNNEQFF
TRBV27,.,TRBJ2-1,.,CASSLLKGRDTVNNEQFF
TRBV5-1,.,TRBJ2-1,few,CASSPDWVNEQFF
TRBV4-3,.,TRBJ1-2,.,CASSLQSGVIYGYTF
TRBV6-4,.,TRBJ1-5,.,CASSDSGNQPQHF